Sequencing of this T cell receptor (beta chain) was carried out in a study of cytomegalovirus exposure and HLA in healthy donors. Both 60 Vbeta primers and 13 Jbeta primers went into the PCR. Generated by immunoSEQ multiplex PCR, the TCRdb table keeps only in-frame clones and is missing some. In the table there are about 110,000 clones, approximately 79% of which are singletons. CDR3 length: 11 residues. This clonotype originated in a man aged 25-45 years in good health and CMV-seropositive. Source material: PBMCs. V and J are TRBV21-1 and TRBJ1-1; the table gives TRBD1 as D, unverified against the DNA. TRBV21-1 is flagged as a pseudogene. CDR3 sequence reads: CASSKALAAFF. The DNA of the CDR3 is TGTGCCAGCAGCAAAGCGCTGGCAGCTTTCTTT.